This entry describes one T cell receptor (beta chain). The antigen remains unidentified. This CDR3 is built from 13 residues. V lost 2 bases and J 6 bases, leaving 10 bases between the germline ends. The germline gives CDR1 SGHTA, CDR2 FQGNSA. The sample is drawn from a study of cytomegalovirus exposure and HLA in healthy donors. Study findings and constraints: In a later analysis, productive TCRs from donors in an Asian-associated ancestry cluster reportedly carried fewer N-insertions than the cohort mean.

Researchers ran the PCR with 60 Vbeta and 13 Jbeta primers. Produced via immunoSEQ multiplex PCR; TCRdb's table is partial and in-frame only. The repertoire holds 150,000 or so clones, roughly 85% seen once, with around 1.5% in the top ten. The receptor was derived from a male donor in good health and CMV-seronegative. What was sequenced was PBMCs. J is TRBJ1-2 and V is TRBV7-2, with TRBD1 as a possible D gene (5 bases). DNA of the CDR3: TGTGCCAGCAGCTTAAGGCAGGGCAATGGCTACACCTTC. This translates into CASSLRQGNGYTF.